This T cell receptor beta chain was sequenced for a study of T cell responses to AZD1222 COVID-19 vaccine (dated by TCRdb to the early 2020s). Describing the broader study: A total of over 230 trial participants underwent TCR sequencing, of whom roughly 210 received two doses of AZD1222 and about 25 received two doses of the MenACWY control vaccine. Enrollment into the trials was organized by age into subgroups of 18-55, 56-69 and 70-plus years, and those subgroups contained around 150, 28 and 57 TCR-sequenced participants, respectively. Findings and caveats that apply to the study as a whole: The 56-69-year group was small, and its depth increase did not reach significance, likely because of low power. Reportedly, close to half of the unique spike-specific TCRs recognized epitopes lying outside the regions that are mutated in the B.1.351 and B.1.1.7 variants. Most participants were white British and females outnumbered males, and the authors suggested that clonal diversity may have been underestimated. A significant rise in spike-specific TCR breadth and depth was observed after two AZD1222 doses relative to day 0 and relative to MenACWY recipients. The vaccine-associated CD4 TCRs covered the entire spike protein, and the dominant responses fell in regions 160-218 and 743-854. Conclusions about previously exposed vaccinees are limited, since just 5 to 7 AZD1222 recipients were seropositive for SARS-CoV-2 at baseline. No day 14 peak-response samples were available, so repertoires were characterized only after the peak T cell response.

Sample time point, as interpreted from the label and publication: baseline before first vaccination. The sample's treatment or condition label, decoded: meningococcal conjugate vaccine given as trial control. Vaccinee samples came from UK trials COV001 and COV002, including a single-blind randomized controlled phase 2/3 trial of AZD1222 (ChAdOx1 nCoV-19) in healthy adults. For TCRbeta chain sequencing, PBMC samples were collected from trial participants at day 0 and at day 28 after the second dose. From a lookup of the germline V gene, CDR1 and CDR2 are SGHRS and YFSETQ. CDR3 length: 14 amino acids, cysteine to phenylalanine. Of all the DNA, just the CDR3 is kept, 42 bases in frame from base 1. V is pared back by 0 bases and J by 5 bases, with 9 bases lying between the germline termini. The CDR3 regions of human TCRbeta chains were subjected to immunosequencing. Under the source paper's analysis protocol: Repertoire TCRs were checked for matches against a reference library of SARS-CoV-2-specific TCRs that had been generated using the MIRA antigen-specificity platform. Breadth was defined as the fraction of unique TCRs that were SARS-CoV-2-associated, and depth was defined as the fraction of total T cells that were SARS-CoV-2-associated. Using the MIRA data, each spike-specific TCR was mapped to the spike region that the TCR reacts to and placed in a CD4 or CD8 class. Log10-transformed breadth and depth values were compared by one-way ANOVA with Sidak's multiple comparisons tests. TCRdb re-hosts the immuneACCESS table, in-frame sequences only. Its copies lack some clones; in the studies checked, an unresolved V gene accounts for under half of them, and the cause for the rest is not known. The V and J calls and clone size come from that table; D and trimming were worked out from the DNA. This sample is represented by some 150,000 clones; approximately 78% of them were singletons. The top ten clonotypes cover around 4.3% of the sample.

Regarding this clone: What this receptor recognizes is not known. Per-nucleotide qualities are absent, and no much larger clonotype sits a single base away.

The receptor was isolated from an adult in good health. The material sequenced was peripheral blood, taken on day 0 of MenACWY control vaccination. Recombination linked TRBV5-1 to TRBJ1-5, with a tentative D gene TRBD1 over 6 matching bases. The DNA sequence is TGCGCCAGCAGCTTGGGAGGGGGAGATCAGCCCCAGCATTTT. Translated, this gives CASSLGGGDQPQHF.